A selection of T cell receptor beta chains follows, all from one sample in a study of blood T cell repertoires in COVID-19. Sequencing used immunoSEQ multiplex PCR; TCRdb keeps in-frame clones, though not all of them. Among 120,000 to 150,000 clones listed, about four fifths were seen once. Sequenced material: peripheral blood. Receptors were obtained from a human donor in a cohort sampled during active COVID-19. CDR3s include the opening cysteine and the closing phenylalanine or tryptophan. The D gene is left open where the match is weak. Only some rows state a clone size, as once, few, many or a class for expanded clones.

V: TRBV28; D: NA; size: NA; length: 15; J: TRBJ1-5; DNA: TGTGCCAGCACCGGGGTCGGGGGTGGCAATCAGCCCCAGCATTTT; CDR3: CASTGVGGGNQPQHF
V: TRBV5-1; D: TRBD1; size: NA; length: 15; J: TRBJ2-1; DNA: TGCGCCAGCAGCTTGGCCTCAGGGGGCAGAAATGAGCAGTTCTTC; CDR3: CASSLASGGRNEQFF
V: TRBV5-5; D: TRBD1; size: NA; length: 14; J: TRBJ2-5; DNA: TGTGCCAGCAGCTATTCGGACAGGAAAGAGACCCAGTACTTC; CDR3: CASSYSDRKETQYF
V: TRBV5-4; D: NA; size: NA; length: 14; J: TRBJ2-3; DNA: TGTGCCAGCAGCTCGAGGACTACCCAAGCCGAGGAGTATTTT; CDR3: CASSSRTTQAEEYF
V: TRBV4-2; D: TRBD1; size: NA; length: 14; J: TRBJ2-7; DNA: TGTGCCAGCAGCTACTCGGGACAGACCTACGAGCAGTACTTC; CDR3: CASSYSGQTYEQYF
V: TRBV18; D: NA; size: once; length: 15; J: TRBJ2-3; DNA: TGTGCCAGCTCGCTTTCTAGGGGAAGCACAGATACGCAGTATTTT; CDR3: CASSLSRGSTDTQYF
V: TRBV19; D: NA; size: NA; length: 14; J: TRBJ2-4; DNA: TGTGCCAGTAGTATAGTGGGGGCGCGAAACATTCAGTACTTC; CDR3: CASSIVGARNIQYF
V: TRBV7-8; D: NA; size: NA; length: 12; J: TRBJ2-7; DNA: TGTGCCAGCAGCCCCAGGCGTTACGAGCAGTACTTC; CDR3: CASSPRRYEQYF
V: TRBV28; D: TRBD1; size: NA; length: 14; J: TRBJ1-2; DNA: TGTGCCAGCAGTTTTTCACCGGACAGGGGAGGCTACACCTTC; CDR3: CASSFSPDRGGYTF
V: TRBV5-1; D: NA; size: NA; length: 14; J: TRBJ2-7; DNA: TGCGCCAGCAGCTTTAATACAGGAGCCTACGAGCAGTACTTC; CDR3: CASSFNTGAYEQYF
V: TRBV4-1; D: NA; size: NA; length: 17; J: TRBJ1-1; DNA: TGCGCCAGCAGCCAAGAACCGCAACGGAGGAGGACCACTGAAGCTTTCTTT; CDR3: CASSQEPQRRRTTEAFF
V: TRBV29-1; D: TRBD2; size: NA; length: 14; J: TRBJ2-2; DNA: TGCAGCGTTGGCAGCGGGGGCCCCACCGGGGAGCTGTTTTTT; CDR3: CSVGSGGPTGELFF
V: TRBV7-8; D: TRBD1; size: NA; length: 14; J: TRBJ1-2; DNA: TGTGCCAGCAGCGTAAACAGGGGCACCTATGGCTACACCTTC; CDR3: CASSVNRGTYGYTF
V: TRBV6-5; D: NA; size: once; length: 14; J: TRBJ2-7; DNA: TGTGCCAGCTCCCCAACACAGAGCCCCTACGAGCAGTACTTC; CDR3: CASSPTQSPYEQYF
V: TRBV11-2; D: NA; size: NA; length: 15; J: TRBJ2-1; DNA: TGTGCCAGCAGGCTCAAGCGCGGGACCTACAATGAGCAGTTCTTC; CDR3: CASRLKRGTYNEQFF
V: TRBV9; D: TRBD1; size: NA; length: 14; J: TRBJ1-6; DNA: TGTGCCAGCAGCTCCAGGGGGGCAAATTCACCCCTCCACTTT; CDR3: CASSSRGANSPLHF
V: TRBV7-9; D: NA; size: NA; length: 15; J: TRBJ2-1; DNA: TGTGCCAGCAGCTCCTCCGGGACTTCAGGCGAGAGGAAGTTCTTC; CDR3: CASSSSGTSGERKFF
V: TRBV29-1; D: TRBD1; size: NA; length: 15; J: TRBJ1-4; DNA: TGCAGCGTTGGGGGGACAGGGGCTAGGAATGAAAAACTGTTTTTT; CDR3: CSVGGTGARNEKLFF
V: TRBV29-1; D: TRBD2; size: NA; length: 16; J: TRBJ2-3; DNA: TGCAGCGTTGATGGGGGGACTAGCGGCAGCACAGATACGCAGTATTTT; CDR3: CSVDGGTSGSTDTQYF
V: TRBV15; D: NA; size: NA; length: 15; J: TRBJ1-5; DNA: TGTGCCACCAGCAGAGATCCGGGAGATAATCAGCCCCAGCATTTT; CDR3: CATSRDPGDNQPQHF
V: TRBV7-2; D: TRBD2; size: NA; length: 18; J: TRBJ2-3; DNA: TGTGCCAGCAGCTTAGGGTTACTGGCGGGAGGCCCGATAGATACGCAGTATTTT; CDR3: CASSLGLLAGGPIDTQYF
V: TRBV9; D: NA; size: few; length: 14; J: TRBJ2-2; DNA: TGTGCCAGCAGCGAGACAGGACAAACCGGGGAGCTGTTTTTT; CDR3: CASSETGQTGELFF
V: TRBV7-4; D: NA; size: NA; length: 18; J: TRBJ1-2; DNA: TGTGCCAGCAGCTTTTGGACGGCCCGGGAGGTTCGTAGCTATGGCTACACCTTC; CDR3: CASSFWTAREVRSYGYTF
V: TRBV7-3; D: NA; size: NA; length: 17; J: TRBJ2-2; DNA: TGTGCCAGCAGCTCCAAATTTCCCCTAGAGGTGACCGGGGAGCTGTTTTTT; CDR3: CASSSKFPLEVTGELFF
V: TRBV28; D: NA; size: NA; length: 14; J: TRBJ1-3; DNA: TGTGCCACCAATCCGGGGGAACCAGGAAACACCATATATTTT; CDR3: CATNPGEPGNTIYF
V: TRBV5-1; D: TRBD2; size: NA; length: 15; J: TRBJ2-5; DNA: TGCGCCAGCAGCTTGGCCGGCGGGAGAGGTGAGACCCAGTACTTC; CDR3: CASSLAGGRGETQYF
V: TRBV14; D: NA; size: many; length: 14; J: TRBJ2-2; DNA: TGTGCCAGCAGCCGGGCGGGCTACACCGGGGAGCTGTTTTTT; CDR3: CASSRAGYTGELFF
V: TRBV4-3; D: NA; size: NA; length: 17; J: TRBJ1-5; DNA: TGCGCCAGCAGCCAGGGCGTTGGGGGGGCGGTCAATCAGCCCCAGCATTTT; CDR3: CASSQGVGGAVNQPQHF
V: TRBV6-5; D: NA; size: NA; length: 14; J: TRBJ1-3; DNA: TGTGCCAGCCGTAGTGCTGCCCCTGGAAACACCATATATTTT; CDR3: CASRSAAPGNTIYF
V: TRBV6-5; D: TRBD2; size: NA; length: 15; J: TRBJ2-2; DNA: TGTGCCAGCAGTTACTCCGGACTAGTGAACGGGGAGCTGTTTTTT; CDR3: CASSYSGLVNGELFF
V: TRBV5-4; D: TRBD2; size: NA; length: 11; J: TRBJ2-1; DNA: TGTGCCAGCAGGCGGGAGAGTGAGCAGTTCTTC; CDR3: CASRRESEQFF
V: TRBV27; D: TRBD2; size: NA; length: 17; J: TRBJ2-2; DNA: TGTGCCAGCAGTCGCACAAGGGGACTAGTGAACACCGGGGAGCTGTTTTTT; CDR3: CASSRTRGLVNTGELFF
V: TRBV7-9; D: TRBD1; size: few; length: 14; J: TRBJ2-7; DNA: TGTGCCAGCAGCTTAGTCAGGGGGATAAGCGAGCAGTACTTC; CDR3: CASSLVRGISEQYF
V: TRBV27; D: NA; size: NA; length: 16; J: TRBJ2-1; DNA: TGTGCCAGCACCTTAAGGGGCGGCCAGGGGAGGGATGAGCAGTTCTTC; CDR3: CASTLRGGQGRDEQFF
V: TRBV5-1; D: NA; size: NA; length: 12; J: TRBJ2-2; DNA: TGCGCCAGCAGCTCTTACAACGGGGAGCTGTTTTTT; CDR3: CASSSYNGELFF
V: TRBV7-3; D: NA; size: NA; length: 17; J: TRBJ2-3; DNA: TGTGCCAGCAGCCCATCGCTCGCTAGCGAGAGCACAGATACGCAGTATTTT; CDR3: CASSPSLASESTDTQYF
V: TRBV4-2; D: TRBD2; size: NA; length: 17; J: TRBJ2-5; DNA: TGTGCCAGCAGCCAGGTTGGGAGAGCGGGAGGGCGAGAGACCCAGTACTTC; CDR3: CASSQVGRAGGRETQYF
V: TRBV5-6; D: TRBD1; size: NA; length: 15; J: TRBJ1-1; DNA: TGTGCCAGCAGCTTCGGACAGGGGGAGTGGTCTGAAGCTTTCTTT; CDR3: CASSFGQGEWSEAFF
V: TRBV7-9; D: NA; size: NA; length: 14; J: TRBJ1-2; DNA: TGTGCCAGCAGCTTTGGCGGCAGTAACTATGGCTACACCTTC; CDR3: CASSFGGSNYGYTF
V: TRBV19; D: TRBD1; size: NA; length: 15; J: TRBJ2-7; DNA: TGTGCCAGTAGCCCTTCGGACAGGGTCGGTTACGAGCAGTACTTC; CDR3: CASSPSDRVGYEQYF
V: TRBV6-2/TRBV6-3; D: TRBD2; size: NA; length: 15; J: TRBJ2-1; DNA: TGTGCCAGCAGCAAGAGCGGGGTACCCTACAATGAGCAGTTCTTC; CDR3: CASSKSGVPYNEQFF
V: TRBV11-3; D: TRBD2; size: NA; length: 15; J: TRBJ2-1; DNA: TGTGCCAGCAGCCTAGGGCTAGCGGCATACAATGAGCAGTTCTTC; CDR3: CASSLGLAAYNEQFF
V: TRBV7-3; D: TRBD1; size: NA; length: 17; J: TRBJ2-2; DNA: TGTGCCAGCAGTGCCTCCCCGGGACAGGTGAACACCGGGGAGCTGTTTTTT; CDR3: CASSASPGQVNTGELFF
V: TRBV11-1; D: NA; size: NA; length: 13; J: TRBJ1-2; DNA: TGTGCCAGCAGCCCCGACAGGACTGGGGGCTACACCTTC; CDR3: CASSPDRTGGYTF
V: TRBV11-2; D: TRBD2; size: NA; length: 15; J: TRBJ2-2; DNA: TGTGCCAGCAGCCGGACTAGCGGGAGGGCCGGGGAGCTGTTTTTT; CDR3: CASSRTSGRAGELFF
V: TRBV5-4; D: NA; size: NA; length: 12; J: TRBJ2-5; DNA: TGTGCCAGCAGCTTGGAGCCCGAGACCCAGTACTTC; CDR3: CASSLEPETQYF
V: TRBV5-1; D: NA; size: NA; length: 15; J: TRBJ2-1; DNA: TGCGCCAGCAGCTTTAGGGGGGAGGGTTACAATGAGCAGTTCTTC; CDR3: CASSFRGEGYNEQFF
V: TRBV15; D: TRBD2; size: NA; length: 16; J: TRBJ2-1; DNA: TGTGCCACCAGCAGAGTCGGGACTAGCGGGACCAATGAGCAGTTCTTC; CDR3: CATSRVGTSGTNEQFF
V: TRBV12-3/TRBV12-4; D: TRBD1; size: NA; length: 12; J: TRBJ2-1; DNA: TGTGCCAGCAGCAACAGGGGCCATGAGCAGTTCTTC; CDR3: CASSNRGHEQFF
V: TRBV7-5; D: NA; size: NA; length: 18; J: TRBJ2-3; DNA: TGTGCCAGAAGCTTAGCGCGAGAGCGGGAGCTCCCTTCAGATACGCAGTATTTT; CDR3: CARSLARERELPSDTQYF
V: TRBV7-3; D: NA; size: NA; length: 15; J: TRBJ2-1; DNA: TGTGCCAGCAGCCCTCAACAGGGTATCATCGATGAGCAGTTCTTC; CDR3: CASSPQQGIIDEQFF
V: TRBV11-3; D: TRBD1; size: NA; length: 16; J: TRBJ2-2; DNA: TGTGCCAGCTCTACCCGGACAGGGGGCAACACCGGGGAGCTGTTTTTT; CDR3: CASSTRTGGNTGELFF